These 2 T cell receptor beta chains came from one sample sequenced in a study of response to subunit inactivated influenza vaccine. TCRdb re-derived calls from the RT-PCR reads in MiXCR, one entry per CDR3 protein. The top ten clones hold 35% to 40% of a sample with 150,000 to 200,000 distinct CDR3 sequences, around a tenth of them seen once. The sample here was CD8+ T cells sorted from PBMCs, taken less than 30 months after vaccination. All receptors come from a man aged 50-75 years who received an inactivated influenza vaccine.

The chain couples TRBV25-1 to TRBJ2-2; D possibly corresponds to TRBD1 (5 bases). Germline V gene data show CDR1 as MGHDK and CDR2 as SYGVNS. The CDR3 is 17 amino acids. V was cut by 1 base and J by 0 bases, with 12 bases left in between. The CDR3 sequence is CASSEWGLNANTGELFF. The CDR3 nucleotides read TGTGCCAGCAGTGAATGGGGCTTGAACGCGAACACCGGGGAGCTGTTTTTT.

The V gene is TRBV9, the J gene TRBJ2-7, with 7 positions matching TRBD1. V shed 0 bases and J 4 bases; nucleotides not matched to a gene: 16. The CDR3 is 18 amino acids. Per the germline V gene, CDR1 is SGDLS and CDR2 is YYNGEE. CDR3 DNA: TGTGCCAGCAGCGTAGCTGTAACAGGGGATCCCGATGATTACGAGCAGTACTTC. Translation: CASSVAVTGDPDDYEQYF.